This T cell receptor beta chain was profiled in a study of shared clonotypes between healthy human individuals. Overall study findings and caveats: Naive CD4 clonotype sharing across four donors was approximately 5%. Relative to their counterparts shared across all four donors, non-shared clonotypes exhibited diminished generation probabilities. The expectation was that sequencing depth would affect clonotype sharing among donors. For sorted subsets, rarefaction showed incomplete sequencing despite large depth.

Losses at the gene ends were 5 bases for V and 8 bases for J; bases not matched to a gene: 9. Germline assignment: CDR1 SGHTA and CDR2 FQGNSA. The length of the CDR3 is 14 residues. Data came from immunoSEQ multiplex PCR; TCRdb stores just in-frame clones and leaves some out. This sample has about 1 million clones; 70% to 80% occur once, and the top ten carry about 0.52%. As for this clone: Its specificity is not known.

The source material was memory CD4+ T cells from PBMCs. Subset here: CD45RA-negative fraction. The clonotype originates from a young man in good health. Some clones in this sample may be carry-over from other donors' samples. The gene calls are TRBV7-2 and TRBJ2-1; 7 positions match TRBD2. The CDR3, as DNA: TGTGCCAGCAGCCGGGGGGAGACGTTCCATGAGCAGTTCTTC. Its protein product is CASSRGETFHEQFF.